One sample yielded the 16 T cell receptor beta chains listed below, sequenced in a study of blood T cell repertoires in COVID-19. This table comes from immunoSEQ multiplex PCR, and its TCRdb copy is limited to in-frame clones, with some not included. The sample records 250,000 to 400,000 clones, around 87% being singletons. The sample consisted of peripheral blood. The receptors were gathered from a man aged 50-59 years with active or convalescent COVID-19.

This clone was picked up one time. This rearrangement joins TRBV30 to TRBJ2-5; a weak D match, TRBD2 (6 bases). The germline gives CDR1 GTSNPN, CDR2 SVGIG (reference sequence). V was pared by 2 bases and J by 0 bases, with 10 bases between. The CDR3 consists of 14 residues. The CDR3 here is CAWSRGTDQETQYF. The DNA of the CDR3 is TGTGCCTGGAGTCGCGGGACCGACCAAGAGACCCAGTACTTC.

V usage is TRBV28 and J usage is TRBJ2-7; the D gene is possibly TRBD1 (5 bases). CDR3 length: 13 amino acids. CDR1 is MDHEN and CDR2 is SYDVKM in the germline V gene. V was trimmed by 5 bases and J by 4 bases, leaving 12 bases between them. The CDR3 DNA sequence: TGTGCCAGCAGTCCCCGACAGATTTACGAGCAGTACTTC. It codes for CASSPRQIYEQYF.

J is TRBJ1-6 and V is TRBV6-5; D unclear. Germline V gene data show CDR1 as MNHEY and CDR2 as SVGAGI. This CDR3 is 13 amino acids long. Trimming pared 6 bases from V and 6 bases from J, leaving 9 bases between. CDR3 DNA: TGTGCCAGCAGCCGGGTCTCTAATTCACCCCTCCACTTT. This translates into CASSRVSNSPLHF.

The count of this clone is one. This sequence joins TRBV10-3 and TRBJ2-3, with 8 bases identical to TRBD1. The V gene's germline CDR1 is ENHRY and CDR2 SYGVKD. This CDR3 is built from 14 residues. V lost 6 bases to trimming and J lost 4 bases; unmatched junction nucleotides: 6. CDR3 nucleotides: TGTGCCATCAGGCCGGGACAGGATGCAGATACGCAGTATTTT. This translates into CAIRPGQDADTQYF.

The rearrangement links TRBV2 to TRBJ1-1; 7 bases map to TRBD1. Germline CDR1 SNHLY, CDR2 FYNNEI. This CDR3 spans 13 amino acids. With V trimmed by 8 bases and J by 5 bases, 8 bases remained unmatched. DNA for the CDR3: TGTGCCAGCGAGAATCAGGGGGAAACTGAAGCTTTCTTT. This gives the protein CASENQGETEAFF. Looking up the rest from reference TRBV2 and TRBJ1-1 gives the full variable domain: EPEVTQTPSHQVTQMGQEVILRCVPISNHLYFYWYRQILGQKVEFLVSFYNNEISEKSEIFDDQFSVERPDGSNFTLKIRSTKLEDSAMYFCASENQGETEAFFGQGTRLTVV.

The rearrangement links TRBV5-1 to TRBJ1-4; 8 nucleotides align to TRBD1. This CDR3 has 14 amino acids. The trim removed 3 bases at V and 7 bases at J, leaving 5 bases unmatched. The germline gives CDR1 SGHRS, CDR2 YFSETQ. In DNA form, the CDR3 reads TGCGCCAGCAGCTCTCAGGGGGCAGGTGAAAAACTGTTTTTT. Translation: CASSSQGAGEKLFF.

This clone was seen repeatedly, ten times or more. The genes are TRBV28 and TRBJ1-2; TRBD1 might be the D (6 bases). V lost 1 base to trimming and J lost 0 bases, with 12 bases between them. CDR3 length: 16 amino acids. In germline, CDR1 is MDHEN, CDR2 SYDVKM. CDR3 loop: CASSLLRGAPNYGYTF. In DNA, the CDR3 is TGTGCCAGCAGTTTATTACGGGGGGCCCCTAACTATGGCTACACCTTC.

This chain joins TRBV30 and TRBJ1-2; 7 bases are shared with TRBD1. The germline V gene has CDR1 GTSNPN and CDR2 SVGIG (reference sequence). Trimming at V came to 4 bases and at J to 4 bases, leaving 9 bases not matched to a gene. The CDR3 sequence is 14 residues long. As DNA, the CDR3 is TGTGCCTGGACTGGGACAGAGAATTTCTATGGCTACACCTTC. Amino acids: CAWTGTENFYGYTF.

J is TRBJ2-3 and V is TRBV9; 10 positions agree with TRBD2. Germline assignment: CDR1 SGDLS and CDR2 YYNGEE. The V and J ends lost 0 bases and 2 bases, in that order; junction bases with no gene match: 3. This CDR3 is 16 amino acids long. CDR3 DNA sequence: TGTGCCAGCAGCGTAGGGCTAGCGGGAGCCACAGATACGCAGTATTTT. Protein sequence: CASSVGLAGATDTQYF.

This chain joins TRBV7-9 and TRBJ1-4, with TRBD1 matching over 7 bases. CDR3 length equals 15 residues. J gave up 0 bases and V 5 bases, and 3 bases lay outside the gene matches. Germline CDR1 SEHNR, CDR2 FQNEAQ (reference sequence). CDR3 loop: CASSPTGATNEKLFF. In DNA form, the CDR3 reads TGTGCCAGCAGCCCTACAGGGGCAACTAATGAAAAACTGTTTTTT.

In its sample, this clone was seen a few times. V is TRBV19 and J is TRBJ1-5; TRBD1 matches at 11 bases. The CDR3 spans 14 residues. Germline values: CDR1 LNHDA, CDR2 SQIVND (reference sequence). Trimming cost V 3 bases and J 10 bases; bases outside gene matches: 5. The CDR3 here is CASSIGTGGNPQHF. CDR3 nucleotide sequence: TGTGCCAGTAGTATTGGGACAGGGGGAAATCCCCAGCATTTT.

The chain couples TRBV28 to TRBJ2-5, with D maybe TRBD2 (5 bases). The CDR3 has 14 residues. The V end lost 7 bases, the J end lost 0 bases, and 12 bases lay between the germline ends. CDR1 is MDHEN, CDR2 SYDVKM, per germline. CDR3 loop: CASTATGYQETQYF. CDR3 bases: TGTGCCAGCACCGCGACGGGGTACCAAGAGACCCAGTACTTC.

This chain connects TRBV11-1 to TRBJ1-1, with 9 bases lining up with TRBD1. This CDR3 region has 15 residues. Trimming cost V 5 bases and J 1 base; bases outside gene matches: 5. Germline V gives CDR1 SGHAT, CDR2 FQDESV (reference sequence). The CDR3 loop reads CASSPWTGENTEAFF. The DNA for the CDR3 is TGTGCCAGCAGCCCCTGGACAGGGGAGAACACTGAAGCTTTCTTT. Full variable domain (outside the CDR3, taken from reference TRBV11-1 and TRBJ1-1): EAEVAQSPRYKITEKSQAVAFWCDPISGHATLYWYRQILGQGPELLVQFQDESVVDDSQLPKDRFSAERLKGVDSTLKIQPAELGDSAMYLCASSPWTGENTEAFFGQGTRLTVV.

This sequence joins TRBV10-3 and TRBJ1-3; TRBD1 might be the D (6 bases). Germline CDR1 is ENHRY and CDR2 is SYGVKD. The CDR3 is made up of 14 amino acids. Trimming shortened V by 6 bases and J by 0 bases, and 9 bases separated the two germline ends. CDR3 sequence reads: CAISGQSSGNTIYF. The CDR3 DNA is TGTGCCATCAGCGGACAGAGCTCTGGAAACACCATATATTTT.

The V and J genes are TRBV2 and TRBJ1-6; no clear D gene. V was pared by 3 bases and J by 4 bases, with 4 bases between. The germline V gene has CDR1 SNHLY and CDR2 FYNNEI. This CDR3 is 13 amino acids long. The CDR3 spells CASSDRYNSPLHF. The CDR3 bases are TGTGCCAGCAGTGACAGATATAATTCACCCCTCCACTTT.

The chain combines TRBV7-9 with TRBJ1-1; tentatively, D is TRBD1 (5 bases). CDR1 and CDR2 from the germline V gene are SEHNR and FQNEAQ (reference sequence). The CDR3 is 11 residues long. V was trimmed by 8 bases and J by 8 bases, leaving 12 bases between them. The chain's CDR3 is CASDGGTEAFF. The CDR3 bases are TGTGCCAGCGACGGCGGGACGGAAGCTTTCTTT.